This TCR beta chain came from a study of response to subunit inactivated influenza vaccine. The study's findings and limits: The study's authors posited that every seasonal influenza vaccination enlists few new T cells.

Each CDR3 protein gets one entry after TCRdb re-called the RT-PCR reads with MiXCR. The table shows hundreds of thousands of distinct CDR3 sequences, with approximately 10% occurring only once. This clonotype has only a few counts. Its antigen is as yet unknown. Per the germline V gene, CDR1 is ENHRY and CDR2 is SYGVKD. The V end lost 5 bases, the J end lost 7 bases, and 18 bases lay between the germline ends. The CDR3 contains 16 residues. This sample also belongs to another study, concerning T cells expressing NK-cell markers. That paper states: UMIs accompanied the 5'RACE template switching by which TCR beta cDNA was made. The study sequenced eight donors, seven HCMV-seropositive and one seronegative. NKG2C+ dominant clonotype frequencies in six or seven donors were about 1.0-7.0% of CD8+ T cells.

The rearrangement links TRBV10-3 to TRBJ1-6; D remains ambiguous. Sample: PBMCs from blood, taken on the day of vaccination. This clonotype was obtained from a man in his forties or fifties who received an inactivated influenza vaccine. Here the CDR3 DNA reads TGTGCCATCAGTCTTGCGGGCCCCGACGGAAATTCACCCCTCCACTTT. Translation: CAISLAGPDGNSPLHF.